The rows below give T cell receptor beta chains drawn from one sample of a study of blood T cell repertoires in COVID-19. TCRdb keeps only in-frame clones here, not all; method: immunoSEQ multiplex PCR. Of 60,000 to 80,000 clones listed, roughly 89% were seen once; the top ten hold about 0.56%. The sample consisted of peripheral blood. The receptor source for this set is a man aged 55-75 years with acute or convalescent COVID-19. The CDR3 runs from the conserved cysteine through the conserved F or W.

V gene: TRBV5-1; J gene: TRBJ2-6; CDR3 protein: CASSHERGFRSSGANVLTF
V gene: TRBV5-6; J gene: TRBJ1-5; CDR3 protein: CASSRQGERSNQPQHF
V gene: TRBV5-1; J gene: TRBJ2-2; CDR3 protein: CASSTRQGQNTGELFF
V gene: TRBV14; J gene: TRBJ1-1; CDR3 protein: CASSRTGYTEAFF
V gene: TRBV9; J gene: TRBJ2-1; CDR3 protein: CASSVGGLARDEQFF
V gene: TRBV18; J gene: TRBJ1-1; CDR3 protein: CASSQGRGTEAFF
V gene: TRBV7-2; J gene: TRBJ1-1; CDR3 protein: CASSFTQGAYGTEAFF
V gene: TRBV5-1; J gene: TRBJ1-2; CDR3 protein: CASSLAADTYGYTF
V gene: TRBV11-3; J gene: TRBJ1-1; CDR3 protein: CASSVREGRAFF
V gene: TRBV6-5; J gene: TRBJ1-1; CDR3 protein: CASSPEVGEAFF
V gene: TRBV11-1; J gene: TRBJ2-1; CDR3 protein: CASSLARGLGNEQFF
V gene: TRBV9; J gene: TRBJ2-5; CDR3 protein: CASSVQGIQETQYF
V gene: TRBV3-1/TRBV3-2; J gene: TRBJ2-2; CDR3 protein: CASSQVSRGGTGELFF
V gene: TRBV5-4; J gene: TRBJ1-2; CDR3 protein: CASRFNRGYGYTF
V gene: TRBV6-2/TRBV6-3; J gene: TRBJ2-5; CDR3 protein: CASSYLDRGPQETQYF
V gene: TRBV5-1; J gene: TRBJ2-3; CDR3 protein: CASSSGQGDYSTDTQYF
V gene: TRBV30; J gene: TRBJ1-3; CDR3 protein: CAWEFTGSSGNTIYF
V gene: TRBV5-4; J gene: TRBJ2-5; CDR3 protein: CASSWTGAETQYF
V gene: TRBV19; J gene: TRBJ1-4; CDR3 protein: CASSMRVRLAATNEKLFF
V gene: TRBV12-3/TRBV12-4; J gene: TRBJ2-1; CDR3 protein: CASRTSSYNEQFF
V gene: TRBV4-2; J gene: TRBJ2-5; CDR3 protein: CASSQDGSRGLEETQYF
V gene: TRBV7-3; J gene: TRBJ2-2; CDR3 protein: CASSPRLRGGELFF
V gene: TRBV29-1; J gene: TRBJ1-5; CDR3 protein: CSVGQGGGGPQHF
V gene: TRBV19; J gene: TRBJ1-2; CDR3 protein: CASIPGGRYGYTF
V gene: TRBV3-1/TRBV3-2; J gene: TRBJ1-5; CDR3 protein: CASSQVATNQPQHF
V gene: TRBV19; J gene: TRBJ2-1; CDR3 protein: CASSSWRQSSYNEQFF
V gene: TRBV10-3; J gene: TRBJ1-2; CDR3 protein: CAISEYGGTYGYTF
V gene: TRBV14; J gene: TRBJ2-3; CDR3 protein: CASSLQTGGTDTQYF
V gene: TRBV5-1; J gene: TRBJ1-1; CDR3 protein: CASSQRQGGDTEAFF
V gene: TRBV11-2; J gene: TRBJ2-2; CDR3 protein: CASSFEGLGTGELFF
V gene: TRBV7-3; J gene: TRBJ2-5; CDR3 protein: CASSLTRETQYF
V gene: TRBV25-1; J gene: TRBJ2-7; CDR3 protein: CASSPRGGYEQYF
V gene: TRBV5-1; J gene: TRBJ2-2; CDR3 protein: CASSLRPSGNTGELFF
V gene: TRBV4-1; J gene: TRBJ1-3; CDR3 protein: CASSQDELTGNTIYF
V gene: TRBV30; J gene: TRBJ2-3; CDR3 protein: CAWRVAGEVNTQYF
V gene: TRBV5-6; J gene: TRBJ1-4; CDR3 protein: CASSSGRRGEKLFF
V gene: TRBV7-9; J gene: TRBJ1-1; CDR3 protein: CASSFSGEAFF
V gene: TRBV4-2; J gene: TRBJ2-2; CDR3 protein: CASSPGGGYTGELFF
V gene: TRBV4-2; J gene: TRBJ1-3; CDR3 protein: CASSQDPTAGNTIYF
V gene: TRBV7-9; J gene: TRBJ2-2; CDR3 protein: CASSLVQGGNGELFF
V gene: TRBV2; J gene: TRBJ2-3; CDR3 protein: CASSVLSDTQYF
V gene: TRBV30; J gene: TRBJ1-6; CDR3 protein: CAWRGDSPNSPLHF
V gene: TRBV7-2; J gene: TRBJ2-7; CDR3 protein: CASSLVGYYSYEQYF
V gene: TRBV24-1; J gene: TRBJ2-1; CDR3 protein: CATSEEGRAYNEQFF
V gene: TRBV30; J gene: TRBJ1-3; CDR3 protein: CAWSVFTGFGNTIYF
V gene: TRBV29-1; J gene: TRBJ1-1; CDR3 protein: CSVPPGQVMNTEAFF
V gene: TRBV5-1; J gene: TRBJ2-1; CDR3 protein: CASSLERDRDEQFF
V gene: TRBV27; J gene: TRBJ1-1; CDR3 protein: CASSAAGLSEAFF
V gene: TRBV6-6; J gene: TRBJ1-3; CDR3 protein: CASSTGGAGNTIYF
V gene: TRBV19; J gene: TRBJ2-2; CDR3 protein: CASSTLLNTGELFF